The 14 T cell receptor beta chains listed next were all sequenced from one sample in a study of Ad26.COV2.S vaccination and SARS-CoV-2 variants. Documented treatment: around 19 received Ad26.COV2.S at low or high dose, single or two shots; five or six received placebo; per-sample allocation not given. Samples came from day 63 after the first vaccine or placebo injection. Assay: immunoSEQ multiplex PCR; the TCRdb copy retains only in-frame clones and omits some. The data show 440,000 or so clones, with 90% seen just once and 4.3% held by the top ten. The specimen comprised peripheral blood, sampled in a trial of Ad26.COV2.S vaccine versus placebo. The receptors were sampled from a person aged 18-60 years who received the Ad26.COV2.S COVID-19 vaccine or a placebo.

The chain combines TRBV2 with TRBJ2-5, with D possibly TRBD2 on 6 matching bases. V was cut by 7 bases and J by 1 base, with 13 bases left in between. Per the germline V gene, CDR1 is SNHLY and CDR2 is FYNNEI. The CDR3 is made up of 14 amino acids. CDR3 DNA: TGTGCCAGCAAGTTCCTAGCGCTCCAAGAGACCCAGTACTTC. Its translation: CASKFLALQETQYF.

The rearrangement uses TRBV5-4 and TRBJ2-1, with a possible D match to TRBD2 (6 bases). From germline, CDR1 is SGHNT and CDR2 YYREEE (reference sequence). V lost 3 bases to trimming and J lost 6 bases, with 16 bases between them. The CDR3 loop spans 15 amino acids. The CDR3 protein is CASSSGLMAGNEQFF. The CDR3 DNA sequence: TGTGCCAGCAGCTCTGGACTAATGGCGGGCAATGAGCAGTTCTTC.

The chain uses TRBV5-4 and TRBJ2-6; maybe TRBD2 (7 bases). V was cut by 3 bases and J by 4 bases, with 11 bases left in between. The length of the CDR3 is 15 residues. Germline CDR1 is SGHNT and CDR2 is YYREEE (reference sequence). The CDR3 bases are TGTGCCAGCAGCTGGGGGGGGCCCGGGGCCAACGTCCTGACTTTC. Its protein is CASSWGGPGANVLTF.

This sequence joins TRBV28 and TRBJ1-4; 7 nucleotides match TRBD1. This CDR3 has 15 residues. CDR1 is MDHEN, CDR2 SYDVKM, per germline. V dropped 8 bases and J dropped 5; count of bases not matched to a gene: 11. The DNA for the CDR3 is TGTGCCAGCGTACCGCAGGGGGAACAAAATGAAAAACTGTTTTTT. This translates into CASVPQGEQNEKLFF.

The genes are TRBV28 and TRBJ2-7, with a tentative D call TRBD1 (5 bases). Trimming removed 7 bases at V and 3 bases at J, with 16 bases between. The CDR3 length is 14 residues. Looked up from germline, CDR1 is MDHEN and CDR2 is SYDVKM. CDR3 DNA sequence: TGTGCCAGCATGTCGCCAGGGAATCTCTACGAGCAGTACTTC. It translates to CASMSPGNLYEQYF.

The V and J genes are TRBV7-3 and TRBJ2-1; maybe TRBD2 (7 bases). Trimming took 1 base from V and 9 from J, leaving 16 bases between them. This CDR3 spans 15 amino acids. The germline CDR1 and CDR2 sequences are SGHTA and FQGTGA. The CDR3 DNA reads TGTGCCAGCAGCTTAATCGGCTCGGGGGGCGGTGAGCAGTTCTTC. Translated, it gives CASSLIGSGGGEQFF.

V gene TRBV7-3 combines with J gene TRBJ1-1, with 7 positions matching TRBD1. The germline V gene encodes CDR1 SGHTA and CDR2 FQGTGA. With 6 bases clipped from V and 7 bases from J, the junction kept 8 bases outside the gene matches. The CDR3 has 13 residues. The CDR3 DNA reads TGTGCCAGCAGTTCGACAGGGAGCGGTGAAGCTTTCTTT. Amino acids: CASSSTGSGEAFF.

The chain uses TRBV28 and TRBJ2-1, with 12 bases identical to TRBD2. Germline V gene lookup returns CDR1 MDHEN and CDR2 SYDVKM. The CDR3 is 14 amino acids. The J segment lost 6 bases and the V segment lost 5 bases, leaving 2 bases of the junction unmatched. Here the CDR3 reads CASSLAGGSNEQFF. CDR3 sequence (DNA): TGTGCCAGCAGTCTAGCGGGAGGGTCCAATGAGCAGTTCTTC.

The V call is TRBV7-9, the J call TRBJ1-5, with D unresolved. The CDR3 has 13 residues. CDR1 and CDR2 from the germline V gene are SEHNR and FQNEAQ (reference sequence). The V end lost 4 bases, the J end lost 4 bases, and 8 bases lay between the germline ends. CDR3 nucleotides: TGTGCCAGCAGCTCCGACCCTAATCAGCCCCAGCATTTT. This codes for CASSSDPNQPQHF.

This clone was observed once. This chain joins TRBV30 and TRBJ1-6; D might be TRBD1 (6 bases). The CDR3 covers 16 residues. V was pared by 3 bases and J by 2 bases, with 14 bases between. Germline V gene sequence: CDR1 GTSNPN, CDR2 SVGIG (reference sequence). The DNA for the CDR3 is TGTGCCTGGAGCCAGACAGGTAGAACCTATAATTCACCCCTCCACTTT. Protein: CAWSQTGRTYNSPLHF.

The chain recombines TRBV28 with TRBJ1-5, with D unresolved. Germline lookup yields CDR1 MDHEN and CDR2 SYDVKM. Trimming cost V 2 bases and J 1 base, with 12 bases left between them. The CDR3 length is 16 residues. DNA for the CDR3: TGTGCCAGCAGTTTAAATTGGCAGGTGAGCAATCAGCCCCAGCATTTT. Protein product: CASSLNWQVSNQPQHF.

This rearrangement joins TRBV24-1 to TRBJ2-1; a possible D gene is TRBD2 (6 bases). The V end lost 4 bases, the J end lost 2 bases, and 20 bases lay between the germline ends. Germline V gives CDR1 KGHDR, CDR2 SFDVKD. The CDR3 contains 18 residues. In DNA form, the CDR3 reads TGTGCCACCAGTGAAAATGACCCTCTCCTAGCGACCTACAATGAGCAGTTCTTC. This translates into CATSENDPLLATYNEQFF.

The chain employs TRBV24-1 and TRBJ2-3, with D unresolved. CDR3 size: 13 residues. Germline values: CDR1 KGHDR, CDR2 SFDVKD. V gave up 1 base and J gave up 8 bases, with 9 bases separating them. The CDR3 DNA reads TGTGCCACCAGTGATTTCTCGGGTGGTACGCAGTATTTT. Translation gives CATSDFSGGTQYF.

This clone showed up just once. The V call is TRBV3-1 (or the pseudogene TRBV3-2), the J call TRBJ1-1; possible D gene TRBD1, 5 bases. Germline CDR1 and CDR2: LGHDT and YNNKEL (reference sequence). The CDR3 sequence is 14 residues long. V dropped 4 bases and J dropped 7 bases, with 16 bases sitting between them. Here the CDR3 reads CASSLLLGGGEAFF. The CDR3 DNA follows: TGTGCCAGCAGCCTCCTCCTTGGGGGGGGTGAAGCTTTCTTT.